The rows below give T cell receptor delta chains drawn from one sample of a study of Vδ1+ human thymocytes. TCRdb re-analyzed the multiplex PCR reads via CATT. The sample records 50,000 to 60,000 delta-chain clones, roughly 16% being singletons. Input material: Vdelta1+ gamma-delta thymocytes from the thymus. The source of these receptors is a girl under three years old who had congenital heart surgery. Each CDR3 is given with its conserved first and last residue. A D gene is named only where the DNA matches it firmly. Not every row has a clone size; where given, it reads once, few, many or a size class.

clone_size | d_call | j_call | v_call | cdr3_nt | cdr3_aa
few | TRDD3 | TRDJ1 | TRDV1 | TGTGCTCTTGGGGAGGAGTTCCGTACTGGGGGCTATAAACTCATCTTT | CALGEEFRTGGYKLIF
few | TRDD3 | TRDJ1 | TRAV29/DV5 | TGTGCACCCCAATTGGTCCCTACACCTGACTGGGGGATACTGCCCAGCTCGAACACCGATAAACTCATCTTT | CAPQLVPTPDWGILPSSNTDKLIF
few | TRDD3 | TRDJ1 | TRDV1 | TGTGCTCTTAAACTTTTCCCCAACTCGGCTGGGGGATACGAACCGGGGATCACCGATAAACTCATCTTT | CALKLFPNSAGGYEPGITDKLIF
few | . | TRDJ1 | TRDV1 | TGTGCTCTTGGGGAACAACCCACTCGCGGGGGGGCCAGGACCACCGATAAACTCATCTTT | CALGEQPTRGGARTTDKLIF
few | TRDD3 | TRDJ1 | TRDV1 | TGTGCTCTTGGGGAAAAAAACTGGGGGATCCCACCCGGTCGTAAACTCATCTTT | CALGEKNWGIPPGRKLIF
few | TRDD3 | TRDJ1 | TRDV1 | TGTGCTCTTGGGGTCCTCCGCCTTCCTGGGCACTGGGGGATGGCGGACACCGATAAACTCATCTTT | CALGVLRLPGHWGMADTDKLIF
. | . | TRDJ1 | TRDV1 | TGTGCTCTTGGGGAGAACCTTCCCACAGGGTACTGGGGAAAGTACACCGATAAACTCATCTTT | CALGENLPTGYWGKYTDKLIF
few | . | TRDJ1 | TRDV1 | TGTGCTCTTGGGGCCAACTGCGAAACTCCCTCTGGGGTCCAGAACACCGATAAACTCATCTTT | CALGANCETPSGVQNTDKLIF
. | TRDD3 | TRDJ3 | TRDV2 | TGTGCCTGTGACACCGACTGGGGATACGGCCCCTGGGACACCCGACAGATGTTTTTC | CACDTDWGYGPWDTRQMFF
few | TRDD3 | TRDJ1 | TRDV1 | TGTGCTCTTGTGTTAACTGGGGGATACGACCACACCGATAAACTCATCTTT | CALVLTGGYDHTDKLIF
few | . | TRDJ1 | TRDV1 | TGTGCTCTTGGGGAGCTCCTCCGCATCAAATTTAGGGATAAACTCATCTTT | CALGELLRIKFRDKLIF
many | TRDD3 | TRDJ1 | TRDV2 | TGTGCCTGTGACAACCGTACTGGGGGACATTACACCGATAAACTCATCTTT | CACDNRTGGHYTDKLIF
few | TRDD3 | TRDJ1 | TRDV1 | TGTGCTCTTGGGGATCTTACTGGTACTGGGGGATACGGGTCCGACACCGATAAACTCATCTTT | CALGDLTGTGGYGSDTDKLIF
few | . | TRDJ1 | TRDV1 | TGTGCTCTTGGGGAACCTAGGGGCGAAGGTATCAACACCGATAAACTCATCTTT | CALGEPRGEGINTDKLIF
few | TRDD3 | TRDJ1 | TRDV1 | TGTGCTCTTGGGGAACTCTCACACTACCCTGGGGGATACTATAAACTCATCTTT | CALGELSHYPGGYYKLIF
. | TRDD3 | TRDJ1 | TRDV1 | TGTGCTCTTGGGGAACTAGGCTCCTTGGGGGATATACCGTACACCGATAAACTCATCTTT | CALGELGSLGDIPYTDKLIF
. | . | TRDJ1 | TRDV1 | TGTGCTCTTGGGGAACTGAGGAGGTACACCGATAAACTCATCTTT | CALGELRRYTDKLIF
few | TRDD3 | TRDJ1 | TRDV1 | TGTGCTCTTGGGGATCGATTCCCTCGAGGTGACTGGGGGATCTACACCGATAAACTCATCTTT | CALGDRFPRGDWGIYTDKLIF
. | TRDD3 | TRDJ1 | TRDV1 | TGTGCTCTTGGGGAACTCCCACCTGGACCCTACGCCTGGGGATACGACCACTACACCGATAAACTCATCTTT | CALGELPPGPYAWGYDHYTDKLIF
. | . | TRDJ1 | TRDV1 | TGTGCTCTTGGGGGCATCTTCCTACGGGGATACTGGGGTCCCACCGATAAACTCATCTTT | CALGGIFLRGYWGPTDKLIF
. | TRDD3 | TRDJ1 | TRDV1 | TGTGCTCTTGGGGAAAGGTGGGGCCCTCCTACGCCTACACTGGGGGACCCGTCTATCTTT | CALGERWGPPTPTLGDPSIF
. | TRDD3 | TRDJ1 | TRDV1 | TGTGCTCTTGGGGAAATACTCTATCCTGGGGGATACTCCTACACCGATAAACTCATCTTT | CALGEILYPGGYSYTDKLIF
. | TRDD3 | TRDJ1 | TRDV1 | TGTGCTCTTGGGGAAACACGCATCCGAACCCGACTAACTACGTGTACTGGGGGCCCCCCCCACACCGATAAACTCATCTTT | CALGETRIRTRLTTCTGGPPHTDKLIF
. | TRDD3 | TRDJ1 | TRDV1 | TGTGCTCTTGGGGAGGCCTTAGGACCTACAGTCTGGGGGCCTGGGGCCCCAGGTAAACTCATCTTT | CALGEALGPTVWGPGAPGKLIF
. | TRDD3 | TRDJ1 | TRDV1 | TGTGCTCTTGGGGACCGCTTCCGCCAATCTACTGGGGGATTCTCCCCTCACTGGAACACCGATAAACTCATCTTT | CALGDRFRQSTGGFSPHWNTDKLIF
. | TRDD3 | TRDJ1 | TRDV1 | TGTGCTCTTGGGGAACTAGGACCTGGGGGATACAGCCCGTACACCGATAAACTCATCTTT | CALGELGPGGYSPYTDKLIF
many | . | TRDJ1 | TRDV2 | TGTGCCTGTGTAGAGTACACCGATAAACTCATCTTT | CACVEYTDKLIF
once | TRDD3 | TRDJ1 | TRDV1 | TGTGCTCTTGGGGAACTAGAGTACTGGGGGGTATCGTACACCGATAAACTCATCTTT | CALGELEYWGVSYTDKLIF
. | TRDD3 | TRDJ1 | TRDV1 | TGTGCTCTTGGGGACCCAACTAGTACTGGGGGAGGCACCGATAAACTCATCTTT | CALGDPTSTGGGTDKLIF
. | TRDD3 | TRDJ1 | TRDV1 | TGTGCTCTTGGGGAACTAGATGCTTCCCCAGGGGGATACCCGTACACCGATAGACTCATCTTT | CALGELDASPGGYPYTDRLIF
few | . | TRDJ1 | TRDV1 | TGTGCTCTTGGGGCCTTCCCAGAGGGGGTGGAAAACACCGATAAACTCATCTTT | CALGAFPEGVENTDKLIF